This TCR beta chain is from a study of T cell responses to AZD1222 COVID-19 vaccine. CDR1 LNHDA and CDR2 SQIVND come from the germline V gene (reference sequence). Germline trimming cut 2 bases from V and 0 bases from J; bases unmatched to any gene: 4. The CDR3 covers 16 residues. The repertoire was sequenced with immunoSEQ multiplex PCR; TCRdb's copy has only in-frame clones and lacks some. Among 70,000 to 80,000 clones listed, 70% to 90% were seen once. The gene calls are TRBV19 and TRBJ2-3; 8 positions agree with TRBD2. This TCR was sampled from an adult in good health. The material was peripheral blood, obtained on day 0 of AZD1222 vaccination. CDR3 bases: TGTGCCAGTAGTATAACGACTAGCGAGAGCACAGATACGCAGTATTTT. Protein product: CASSITTSESTDTQYF.